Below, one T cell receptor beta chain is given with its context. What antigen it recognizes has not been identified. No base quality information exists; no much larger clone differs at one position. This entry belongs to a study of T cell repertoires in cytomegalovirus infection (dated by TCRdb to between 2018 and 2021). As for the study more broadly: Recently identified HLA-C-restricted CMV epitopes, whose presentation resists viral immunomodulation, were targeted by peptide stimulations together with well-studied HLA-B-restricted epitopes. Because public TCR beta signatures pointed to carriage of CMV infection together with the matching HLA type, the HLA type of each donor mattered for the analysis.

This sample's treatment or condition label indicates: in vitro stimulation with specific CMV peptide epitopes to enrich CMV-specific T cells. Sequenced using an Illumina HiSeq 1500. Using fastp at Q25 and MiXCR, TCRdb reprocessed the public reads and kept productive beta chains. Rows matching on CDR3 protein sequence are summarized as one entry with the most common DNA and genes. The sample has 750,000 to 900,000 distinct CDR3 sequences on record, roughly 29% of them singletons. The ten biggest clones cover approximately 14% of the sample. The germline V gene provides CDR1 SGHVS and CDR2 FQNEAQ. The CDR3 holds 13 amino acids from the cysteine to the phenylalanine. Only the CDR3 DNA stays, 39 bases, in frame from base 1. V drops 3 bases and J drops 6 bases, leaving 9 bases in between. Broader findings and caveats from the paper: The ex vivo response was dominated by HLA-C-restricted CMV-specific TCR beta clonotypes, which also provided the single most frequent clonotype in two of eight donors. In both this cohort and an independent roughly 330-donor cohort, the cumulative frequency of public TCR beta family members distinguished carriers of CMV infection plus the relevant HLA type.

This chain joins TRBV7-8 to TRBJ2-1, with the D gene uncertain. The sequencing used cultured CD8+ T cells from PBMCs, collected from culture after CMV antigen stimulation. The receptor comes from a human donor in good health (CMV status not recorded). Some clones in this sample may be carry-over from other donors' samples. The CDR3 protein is CASSFLSLNEQFF. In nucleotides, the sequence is TGTGCCAGCAGCTTTTTAAGTCTCAATGAGCAGTTCTTC.